The 13 T cell receptor beta chains reported below all come from one sample, sequenced in a study of OX40 agonist ivuxolimab in advanced cancers. Only in-frame clones appear in the TCRdb table, and some are missing; sequencing was by immunoSEQ multiplex PCR. The top ten hold roughly a third of the sample, which has about 26,000 clones, 70% to 80% seen once. This material consisted of CD4+ or CD8+ T cells sorted from blood, taken in a trial of the OX40 agonist ivuxolimab. The receptors come from an adult with an advanced solid tumor such as melanoma, head and neck, liver or kidney cancer.

This clone was found once. V gene TRBV30 combines with J gene TRBJ2-1; 8 positions agree with TRBD2. Germline trimming cut 2 bases from V and 8 bases from J; bases unmatched to any gene: 8. Germline CDR1 is GTSNPN and CDR2 is SVGIG (reference sequence). This CDR3 region has 14 residues. The CDR3 reads CAWSPGLGSDEQFF. CDR3 in DNA: TGTGCCTGGAGTCCGGGACTAGGATCTGATGAGCAGTTCTTC.

V usage is TRBV11-3 and J usage is TRBJ2-7; 12 nucleotides agree with TRBD2. The V segment lost 1 base and the J segment 10 bases; nucleotides outside the gene matches: 8. This CDR3 region has 15 residues. In germline, CDR1 is SGHNT, CDR2 YENEEA. In DNA, the CDR3 is TGTGCCAGCAGCTTAGCTCTAGCGGGAGGGCCGACTCAGTACTTC. It translates to CASSLALAGGPTQYF. Full variable domain (remainder filled in from reference TRBV11-3 and TRBJ2-7): EAGVVQSPRYKIIEKKQPVAFWCNPISGHNTLYWYLQNLGQGPELLIRYENEEAVDDSQLPKDRFSAERLKGVDSTLKIQPAELGDSAVYLCASSLALAGGPTQYFGPGTRLTVT.

This clone was detected once. V usage is TRBV9 and J usage is TRBJ2-1, with 7 bases identical to TRBD2. The V and J ends lost 2 bases and 5 bases, in that order; junction bases with no gene match: 7. CDR1 SGDLS and CDR2 YYNGEE come from the germline V gene. The CDR3 length is 15 residues. The CDR3 protein is CASSVGGTLNNEQFF. CDR3 nucleotide sequence: TGTGCCAGCAGCGTCGGGGGGACTTTAAACAATGAGCAGTTCTTC.

This clone has just one count. V usage is TRBV9 and J usage is TRBJ1-1; the D gene is possibly TRBD1 (6 bases). Looked up from germline, CDR1 is SGDLS and CDR2 is YYNGEE. The CDR3 is 14 residues long. The V gene lost 4 bases and the J gene lost 5 bases, with 15 bases spanning the gap. The CDR3 loop is CASSPSGEGTEAFF. In nucleotides, the CDR3 is TGTGCCAGCAGCCCCTCAGGGGAAGGAACTGAAGCTTTCTTT.

This chain joins TRBV5-1 and TRBJ2-1, with 9 bases lining up with TRBD1. The J segment lost 3 bases and the V segment lost 4 bases, leaving 5 bases of the junction unmatched. The CDR3 consists of 15 residues. Germline V gene sequence: CDR1 SGHRS, CDR2 YFSETQ. The CDR3 DNA sequence: TGCGCCAGCAGCCGACCGGGACAGGGCTACAATGAGCAGTTCTTC. This encodes CASSRPGQGYNEQFF.

In its sample, this clone was seen once. The chain employs TRBV9 and TRBJ2-7, with 8 bases fitting TRBD1. In germline, CDR1 is SGDLS, CDR2 YYNGEE. This CDR3 is 15 amino acids long. The junction had 5 bases not matched to a gene; V was cut back by 0 bases and J by 3 bases. CDR3 bases: TGTGCCAGCAGCGTAGGCGGGGACAGGAGCTACGAGCAGTACTTC. Encoded protein: CASSVGGDRSYEQYF. The full variable domain, completed using reference TRBV9 and TRBJ2-7, is DSGVTQTPKHLITATGQRVTLRCSPRSGDLSVYWYQQSLDQGLQFLIQYYNGEERAKGNILERFSAQQFPDLHSELNLSSLELGDSALYFCASSVGGDRSYEQYFGPGTRLTVT.

The table lists this clone with a count of one. The chain links TRBV9 to TRBJ2-5; 7 positions match TRBD1. This CDR3 contains 16 residues. With 8 bases clipped from V and 2 bases from J, the junction kept 15 bases outside the gene matches. Per germline, CDR1 SGDLS and CDR2 YYNGEE. The CDR3 spells CASSNNIQGPQETQYF. The CDR3 region has the DNA TGTGCCAGTAGTAATAATATACAGGGGCCTCAAGAGACCCAGTACTTC. Based on the CDR3 plus reference TRBV9 and TRBJ2-5, the full variable domain is DSGVTQTPKHLITATGQRVTLRCSPRSGDLSVYWYQQSLDQGLQFLIQYYNGEERAKGNILERFSAQQFPDLHSELNLSSLELGDSALYFCASSNNIQGPQETQYFGPGTRLLVL.

This clone has just a few counts. The J gene is TRBJ1-1, the V gene TRBV4-1; no definite D call. The germline gives CDR1 MGHRA, CDR2 YSYEKL. The CDR3 runs to 13 residues. Trimming removed 0 bases at V and 4 bases at J, with 6 bases between. The CDR3 DNA follows: TGCGCCAGCAGCCAAGACCCTTCCACTGAAGCTTTCTTT. Translated: CASSQDPSTEAFF.

Turning to this clone: This likely traces to a read error, being one base from a far larger clone. The chain employs TRBV5-6 and TRBJ2-7; D unresolved. The length of the CDR3 is 14 residues. The V and J ends lost 4 bases and 4 bases respectively, with 15 bases between them. CDR1 and CDR2 from the germline V gene are SGHDT and YYEEEE. CDR3 residues: CASSQATDFYEQYF. The CDR3 DNA is TGTGCCAGCAGCCAAGCGACGGATTTTTACGAGCAGTACTTC.

CDR3 region: CASSTGLATYEQYF. The DNA of the CDR3 is TGTGCCAGCAGCACAGGACTAGCGACCTACGAGCAGTACTTC. The chain recombines TRBV9 with TRBJ2-7; 9 bases align to TRBD2. V was pared by 4 bases and J by 2 bases, with 4 bases of the junction left unmatched. The V gene's germline CDR1 is SGDLS and CDR2 YYNGEE. The length of the CDR3 is 14 residues.

This chain uses TRBV6-5 with TRBJ1-1; unclear D gene. Germline CDR1 is MNHEY and CDR2 is SVGAGI. This CDR3 is 14 amino acids long. Trimming removed 0 bases at V and 5 bases at J, with 10 bases between. This chain's CDR3 is CASSYSYSSTEAFF. In DNA, the CDR3 is TGTGCCAGCAGTTACTCCTACAGTTCTACTGAAGCTTTCTTT.

The genes are TRBV30 and TRBJ1-1, with no clear D. Between the trimmed V and J ends, which lost 1 base and 4 bases, there was a span of 10 bases. Germline V gene data show CDR1 as GTSNPN and CDR2 as SVGIG (reference sequence). CDR3 length: 13 residues. The CDR3 loop is CAWSEWGGTEAFF. The CDR3 region has the DNA TGTGCCTGGAGTGAATGGGGAGGCACTGAAGCTTTCTTT. The whole variable domain, remainder taken from reference TRBV30 and TRBJ1-1, is SQTIHQWPATLVQPVGSPLSLECTVEGTSNPNLYWYRQAAGRGLQLLFYSVGIGQISSEVPQNLSASRPQDRQFILSSKKLLLSDSGFYLCAWSEWGGTEAFFGQGTRLTVV.

The chain joins TRBV14 to TRBJ2-1, with TRBD1 identical over 7 bases. CDR3 length: 15 residues. CDR1 SGHDN and CDR2 FVKESK come from the germline V gene. V lost 2 bases, J lost 3 bases, and 4 bases stayed unmatched. The CDR3 sequence is CASSQWGQYYNEQFF. DNA of the CDR3: TGTGCCAGCAGCCAATGGGGACAGTACTACAATGAGCAGTTCTTC.